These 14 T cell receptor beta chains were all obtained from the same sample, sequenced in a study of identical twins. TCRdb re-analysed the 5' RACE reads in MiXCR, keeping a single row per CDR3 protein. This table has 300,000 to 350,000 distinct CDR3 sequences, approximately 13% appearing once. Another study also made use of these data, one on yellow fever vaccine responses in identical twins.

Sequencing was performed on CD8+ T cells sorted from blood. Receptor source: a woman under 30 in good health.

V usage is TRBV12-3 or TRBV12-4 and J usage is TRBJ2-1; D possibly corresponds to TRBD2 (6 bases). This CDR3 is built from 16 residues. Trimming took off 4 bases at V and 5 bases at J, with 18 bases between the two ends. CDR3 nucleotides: TGTGCCAGCAGTTCCCCCCAGGAGGGCGGGCACAATGAGCAGTTCTTC. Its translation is CASSSPQEGGHNEQFF.

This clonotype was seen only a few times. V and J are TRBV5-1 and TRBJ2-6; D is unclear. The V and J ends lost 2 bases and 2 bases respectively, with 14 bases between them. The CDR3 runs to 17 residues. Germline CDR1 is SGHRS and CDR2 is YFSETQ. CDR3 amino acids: CASSFVQKKTGANVLTF. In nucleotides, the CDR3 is TGCGCCAGCAGCTTCGTTCAGAAAAAGACTGGGGCCAACGTCCTGACTTTC.

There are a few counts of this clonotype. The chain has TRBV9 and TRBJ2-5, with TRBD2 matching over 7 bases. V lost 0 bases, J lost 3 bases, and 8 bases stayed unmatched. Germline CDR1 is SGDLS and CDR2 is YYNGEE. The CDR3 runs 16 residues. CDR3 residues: CASSVAVGAGEETQYF. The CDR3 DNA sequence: TGTGCCAGCAGCGTAGCTGTCGGGGCGGGGGAAGAGACCCAGTACTTC.

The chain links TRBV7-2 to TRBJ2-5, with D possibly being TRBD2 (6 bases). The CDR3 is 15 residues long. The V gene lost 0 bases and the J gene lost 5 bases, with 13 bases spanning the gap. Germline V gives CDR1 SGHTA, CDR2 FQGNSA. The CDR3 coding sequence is TGTGCCAGCAGCTTAGCGCAACCGGGGGAGGAGACCCAGTACTTC. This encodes CASSLAQPGEETQYF.

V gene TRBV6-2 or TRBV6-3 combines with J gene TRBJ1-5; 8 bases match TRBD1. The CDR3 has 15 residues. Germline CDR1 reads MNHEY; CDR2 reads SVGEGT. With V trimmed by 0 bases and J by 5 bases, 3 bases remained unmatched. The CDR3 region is CASSYSPGQDQPQHF. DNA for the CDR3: TGTGCCAGCAGTTACTCCCCGGGACAGGATCAGCCCCAGCATTTT.

The CDR3, as DNA: TGTGCCACCAGCAGAGATCGCACGGGGGGGTTGAACACCGGGGAGCTGTTTTTT. Protein product: CATSRDRTGGLNTGELFF. The gene calls are TRBV15 and TRBJ2-2, with 8 bases matching TRBD2. Germline CDR1 LNHNV, CDR2 YYDKDF (reference sequence). Unmatched junction bases numbered 7, after V lost 0 bases and J lost 1 base. CDR3 size: 18 residues.

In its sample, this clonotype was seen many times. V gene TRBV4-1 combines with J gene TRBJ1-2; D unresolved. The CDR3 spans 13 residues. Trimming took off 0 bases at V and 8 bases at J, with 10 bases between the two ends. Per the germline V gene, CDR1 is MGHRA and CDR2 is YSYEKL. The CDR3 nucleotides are TGCGCCAGCAGCCAAGATCTAAGGAGGGGCTACACCTTC. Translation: CASSQDLRRGYTF.

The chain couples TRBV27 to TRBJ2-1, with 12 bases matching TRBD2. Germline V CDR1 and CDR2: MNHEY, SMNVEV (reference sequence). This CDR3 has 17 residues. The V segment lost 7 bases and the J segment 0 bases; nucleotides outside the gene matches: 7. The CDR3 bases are TGTGCCAGCATCGGACTAGCGGGGCAAAGCTCCTACAATGAGCAGTTCTTC. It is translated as CASIGLAGQSSYNEQFF.

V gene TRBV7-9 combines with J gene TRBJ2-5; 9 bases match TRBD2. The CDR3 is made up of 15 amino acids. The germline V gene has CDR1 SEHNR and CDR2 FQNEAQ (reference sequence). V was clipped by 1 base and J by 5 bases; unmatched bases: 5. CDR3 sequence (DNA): TGTGCCAGCAGCTTAGTTGTAGCGGGAGAGGAGACCCAGTACTTC. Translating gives CASSLVVAGEETQYF.

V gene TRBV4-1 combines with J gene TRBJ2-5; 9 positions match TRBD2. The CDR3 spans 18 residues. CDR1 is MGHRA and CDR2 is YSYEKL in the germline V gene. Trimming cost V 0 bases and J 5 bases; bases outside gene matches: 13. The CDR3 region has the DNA TGCGCCAGCAGCCAAGACGGGATCTGGGCGGGGGGGCCGGAGACCCAGTACTTC. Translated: CASSQDGIWAGGPETQYF.

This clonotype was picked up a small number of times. CDR3 sequence reads: CASSLSAGGNTIYF. CDR3 DNA: TGTGCCAGCAGTTTATCGGCAGGGGGAAACACCATATATTTT. This sequence joins TRBV27 and TRBJ1-3; weak D call: TRBD1 (5 bases). The length of the CDR3 is 14 residues. Germline CDR1 and CDR2: MNHEY and SMNVEV (reference sequence). The V gene lost 0 bases and the J gene lost 4 bases, with 7 bases spanning the gap.

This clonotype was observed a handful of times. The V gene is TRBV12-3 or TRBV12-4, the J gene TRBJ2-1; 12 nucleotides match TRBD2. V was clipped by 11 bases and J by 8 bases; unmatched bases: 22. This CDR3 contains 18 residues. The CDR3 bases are TGTGCCTTCAGTTTCCAATCGAGGCTAGCGGGGGGGCCCCATGAGCAGTTCTTC. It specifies CAFSFQSRLAGGPHEQFF.

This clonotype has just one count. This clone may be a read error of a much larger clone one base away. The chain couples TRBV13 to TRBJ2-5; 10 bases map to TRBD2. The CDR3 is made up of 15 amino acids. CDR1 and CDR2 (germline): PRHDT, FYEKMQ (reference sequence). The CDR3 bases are TGTGCCAGCAGCACCCTAGCGGGAGCGGTAGAGACCCAGAACTTC. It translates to CASSTLAGAVETQNF.

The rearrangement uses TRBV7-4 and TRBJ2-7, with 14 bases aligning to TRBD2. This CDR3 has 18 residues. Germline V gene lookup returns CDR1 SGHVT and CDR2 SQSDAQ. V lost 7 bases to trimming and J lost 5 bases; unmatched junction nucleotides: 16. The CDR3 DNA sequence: TGTGCCAGCACCCAGGACCAACCACGGACTAGCGGGAGGCACGAGCAGTACTTC. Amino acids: CASTQDQPRTSGRHEQYF.